These T cell receptor beta chains were read from a single sample in a study of blood T cell repertoires in COVID-19. The table came from immunoSEQ multiplex PCR; TCRdb's copy has only in-frame clones and leaves some out. The table shows some 45,000 clones, with roughly nine tenths occurring only once. Sequencing used peripheral blood. Source of these receptors: a man in his forties or fifties with active COVID-19. The CDR3 runs from the conserved cysteine through the conserved F or W. A D gene is named only where the DNA matches it firmly. Clone size, where shown, is once, few, many, or a class for clones that have expanded.

>TRBV2|NA|NA|TRBJ1-1
TGTGCCAGCAGAGAACCCCAGGCGGGGAACACTGAAGCTTTCTTT
CASREPQAGNTEAFF
>TRBV20-1|NA|NA|TRBJ2-7
TGCAGTGCTCAAGCTTGGGCCGAGCAGTACTTC
CSAQAWAEQYF
>TRBV18|NA|NA|TRBJ2-5
TGTGCCAGCTCACCGTCGGGGGAGACCCAGTACTTC
CASSPSGETQYF
>TRBV19|NA|NA|TRBJ2-5
TGTGCCAGTACCCCGGGAGTAGCGGCCCAAGAGACCCAGTACTTC
CASTPGVAAQETQYF
>TRBV18|NA|NA|TRBJ2-1
TGTGCCAGCTCACCTGACACCAGGGTCTACAATGAGCAGTTCTTC
CASSPDTRVYNEQFF
>TRBV5-6|NA|NA|TRBJ1-5
TGTGCCAGCAGCTTGAGCGGGCTTCCGCAGCCCCAGCATTTT
CASSLSGLPQPQHF
>TRBV29-1|NA|NA|TRBJ1-2
TGCAGCGCCGTCGACAGTTATGGCTACACCTTC
CSAVDSYGYTF
>TRBV5-1|NA|NA|TRBJ2-1
TGCGCCAGCAGCTTGGGCGGGGCCTATGAGCAGTTCTTC
CASSLGGAYEQFF
>TRBV4-1|NA|NA|TRBJ2-7
TGCGCCAGCAGCCACTTTATCCGGCGTGGGGGAGGTAGTTCCTACGAGCAGTACTTC
CASSHFIRRGGGSSYEQYF
>TRBV7-9|TRBD1|NA|TRBJ2-1
TGTGCCAGCAGCTTCCGGGACAGCAACAATGAGCAGTTCTTC
CASSFRDSNNEQFF
>TRBV9|TRBD2|NA|TRBJ2-7
TGTGCCAGCAGCGCATCTGGCCTAGCGGTTTCCTACGAGCAGTACTTC
CASSASGLAVSYEQYF
>TRBV28|NA|NA|TRBJ1-1
TGTGCCAGCAGTATCCACAGGGAAAACACTGAAGCTTTCTTT
CASSIHRENTEAFF
>TRBV20-1|TRBD1|NA|TRBJ1-3
TGCAGTGCTAGTGGGACAGGCCGAAACACCATATATTTT
CSASGTGRNTIYF
>TRBV11-2|NA|NA|TRBJ2-5
TGTGCCAGCAGCAGGAGGAGGGGGCGAGAGACCCAGTACTTC
CASSRRRGRETQYF
>TRBV28|TRBD1|NA|TRBJ2-3
TGTGCCAGCGGGGACCGGGACAGGGGACCCTATCGGAATACGCAGTATTTT
CASGDRDRGPYRNTQYF
>TRBV6-2/TRBV6-3|NA|NA|TRBJ2-3
TGTGCCAGCAGTTACTCAGACACTAGCACAGATACGCAGTATTTT
CASSYSDTSTDTQYF
>TRBV2|TRBD1|NA|TRBJ1-4
TGTGCCAGCGGAAAGGGACAGATAAATGAAAAACTGTTTTTT
CASGKGQINEKLFF
>TRBV28|NA|once|TRBJ1-2
TGTGCCAGCTACATTCAAGACAGGATTGGTGGCTACACCTTC
CASYIQDRIGGYTF
>TRBV10-3|TRBD1|NA|TRBJ2-3
TGTGCCATCAGTGTGGCACAGGGGGCCGCAGATACGCAGTATTTT
CAISVAQGAADTQYF
>TRBV9|NA|NA|TRBJ1-2
TGTGCCAGCAGCATTCGCGGGACGCTCCTAGATGGCTACACCTTC
CASSIRGTLLDGYTF
>TRBV9|NA|NA|TRBJ1-2
TGTGCCAGCAGCGTAGGTGGGGGGGAGGTAGACTATGGCTACACCTTC
CASSVGGGEVDYGYTF
>TRBV2|TRBD1|NA|TRBJ2-7
TGTGCCTCCTCCCGGGACAGGGGATACGAGCAGTACTTC
CASSRDRGYEQYF
>TRBV2|NA|NA|TRBJ2-7
TGTGCCAGCACACCCGTAGGGGGAGCCGATCTTACGTACTTC
CASTPVGGADLTYF
>TRBV5-6|NA|NA|TRBJ2-7
TGTGCCAGCAGCTGGGAGTACGAGCAGTACTTC
CASSWEYEQYF
>TRBV3-1/TRBV3-2|NA|NA|TRBJ1-1
TGTGCCAGCAGCCATTCATGGAACACTGAAGCTTTCTTT
CASSHSWNTEAFF
>TRBV24-1|NA|few|TRBJ2-1
TGTGCCACCGCTAGGGGCAATGAGCAGTTCTTC
CATARGNEQFF
>TRBV2|TRBD2|once|TRBJ2-7
TGTGCCAGCAGTGTTAAGACTAGCGGGATTGGCGAGCAGTACTTC
CASSVKTSGIGEQYF
>TRBV30|NA|NA|TRBJ1-1
TGTGCCTGGACCCTACGAACTGAAGCTTTCTTT
CAWTLRTEAFF
>TRBV7-6|NA|once|TRBJ1-2
TGTGCCAGCAGCCCAAGCGGGGCAGACCACTATGGCTACACCTTC
CASSPSGADHYGYTF
>TRBV9|TRBD1|NA|TRBJ2-5
TGTGCCAGCAGCCCAGCAGCAGGGGGCCAAGAGACCCAGTACTTC
CASSPAAGGQETQYF
>TRBV5-6|NA|once|TRBJ2-7
TGTGCCAGCAGCTTGGACAGGGTAATTAGCGAGCAGTACTTC
CASSLDRVISEQYF
>TRBV2|NA|NA|TRBJ2-7
TGTGCCAGCAGTGAAGGGCAGGGTATCTTTGACGAGCAGTACTTC
CASSEGQGIFDEQYF
>TRBV2|TRBD1|NA|TRBJ1-5
TGTGCCAGCAAGGACAGGGGGCCTGCGTCCGGCAATCAGCCCCAGCATTTT
CASKDRGPASGNQPQHF
>TRBV7-9|TRBD2|NA|TRBJ2-1
TGTGCCAGCAGCTTACCCGGGACTAGCGGGAGTGATGAGCAGTTCTTC
CASSLPGTSGSDEQFF
>TRBV19|NA|NA|TRBJ2-7
TGTGCCAGTAGTCAGGGGATCGCCTACGAGCAGTACTTC
CASSQGIAYEQYF
>TRBV11-3|NA|NA|TRBJ2-2
TGTGCCAGCAGCTTTAGGGGGTACTCCGGGGAGCTGTTTTTT
CASSFRGYSGELFF
>TRBV28|NA|NA|TRBJ2-3
TGTGCCAGCAGTTTATACTTCCGTGATGGTAGCACAGATACGCAGTATTTT
CASSLYFRDGSTDTQYF
>TRBV27|TRBD1|few|TRBJ1-5
TGTGCCAGCAGTGGACAGGGCAATCAGCCCCAGCATTTT
CASSGQGNQPQHF
>TRBV5-1|TRBD2|NA|TRBJ2-7
TGCGCCAGCCGAGATGAAAGGACTAGCGGGACTTCCGAGCAGTACTTC
CASRDERTSGTSEQYF
>TRBV10-1|TRBD2|NA|TRBJ2-2
TGCGCCAGCAGTGGCCCCGAGGTCCTAGCGGGAGCCGGGGAGCTGTTTTTT
CASSGPEVLAGAGELFF
>TRBV7-9|NA|NA|TRBJ2-3
TGTGCCAGCAGCTTAAATTTCGGGGTTGGCACAGATACGCAGTATTTT
CASSLNFGVGTDTQYF
>TRBV5-6|NA|NA|TRBJ2-1
TGTGCCAGCAGCTGGCTTGAGACTTACAATGAGCAGTTCTTC
CASSWLETYNEQFF
>TRBV27|NA|NA|TRBJ2-5
TGTGCCAGCAGTCTTACCCTCCGGACAGACCAAGAGACCCAGTACTTC
CASSLTLRTDQETQYF
>TRBV18|TRBD1|NA|TRBJ2-4
TGTGCCAGCTCTCGACAGGGGGAAGGGGCCAAAAACATTCAGTACTTC
CASSRQGEGAKNIQYF
>TRBV11-3|NA|NA|TRBJ1-1
TGTGCCAGCAGCTTATGGAGGGAAGAAGCTTTCTTT
CASSLWREEAFF
>TRBV4-2|TRBD2|NA|TRBJ2-1
TGTGCCAGCAGCCAAGATGCCGGGAGGCCGTTCTCCTACAATGAGCAGTTCTTC
CASSQDAGRPFSYNEQFF
>TRBV2|NA|NA|TRBJ1-3
TGTGCCAGCAGTGAACACAGCATCTCTGGAAACACCATATATTTT
CASSEHSISGNTIYF
>TRBV30|NA|NA|TRBJ1-2
TGTGCCTGGTCCCGGGCTGGGGCCAGCAGTAGAACCTTC
CAWSRAGASSRTF
>TRBV3-1/TRBV3-2|TRBD2|NA|TRBJ2-7
TGTGCCAGCAGCCAAAAGGCGGGAGCGGAAGGCGAGCAGTACTTC
CASSQKAGAEGEQYF
>TRBV6-5|NA|once|TRBJ1-1
TGTGCCAGCATCTTGGGCCTGAACACTGAAGCTTTCTTT
CASILGLNTEAFF
>TRBV6-6|TRBD2|NA|TRBJ2-7
TGTGCCAGCAGTAGGGGGACTAGCGGAACCTACGAGCAGTACTTC
CASSRGTSGTYEQYF
>TRBV2|NA|NA|TRBJ2-3
TGTGCCAGCTGGAGAACCGATACGCAGTATTTT
CASWRTDTQYF
>TRBV19|TRBD1|NA|TRBJ1-1
TGTGCCAGTAGTTTCCGGGACAGGGGCTTCGCTGAAGCTTTCTTT
CASSFRDRGFAEAFF
>TRBV5-6|TRBD1|NA|TRBJ1-1
TGTGCCAGCAGCCCGGGGGGACAGGGGTCATTGAACACTGAAGCTTTCTTT
CASSPGGQGSLNTEAFF
>TRBV7-9|NA|NA|TRBJ1-2
TGTGCCAGCCTCGGAACGGGACAACTCGGTGGCTACACCTTC
CASLGTGQLGGYTF
>TRBV28|NA|NA|TRBJ1-2
TGTGCCAGCAGTTTGGAGGTAATTCAGGGCTACACCTTC
CASSLEVIQGYTF
>TRBV4-2|NA|NA|TRBJ1-1
TGTGCCAGCAGCCAAGGTTGGTCGGGTAGAGGCATGAACACTGAAGCTTTCTTT
CASSQGWSGRGMNTEAFF